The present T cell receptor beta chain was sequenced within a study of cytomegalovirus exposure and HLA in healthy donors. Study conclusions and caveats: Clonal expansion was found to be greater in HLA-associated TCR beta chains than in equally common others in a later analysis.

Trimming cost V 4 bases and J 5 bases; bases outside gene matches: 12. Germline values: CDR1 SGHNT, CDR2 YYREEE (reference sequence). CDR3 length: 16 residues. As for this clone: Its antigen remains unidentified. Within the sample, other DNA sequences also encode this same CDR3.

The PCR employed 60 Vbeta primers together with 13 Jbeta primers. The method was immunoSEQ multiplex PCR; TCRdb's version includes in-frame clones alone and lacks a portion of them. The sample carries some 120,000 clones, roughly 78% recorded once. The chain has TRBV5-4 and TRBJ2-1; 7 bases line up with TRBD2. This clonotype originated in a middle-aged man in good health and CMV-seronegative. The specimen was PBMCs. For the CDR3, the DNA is TGTGCCAGCAGCCTTTGGGGGGGACCGGGGGACAATGAGCAGTTCTTC. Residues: CASSLWGGPGDNEQFF. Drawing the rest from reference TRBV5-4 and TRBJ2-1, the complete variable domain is ETGVTQSPTHLIKTRGQQVTLRCSSQSGHNTVSWYQQALGQGPQFIFQYYREEENGRGNFPPRFSGLQFPNYSSELNVNALELDDSALYLCASSLWGGPGDNEQFFGPGTRLTVL.